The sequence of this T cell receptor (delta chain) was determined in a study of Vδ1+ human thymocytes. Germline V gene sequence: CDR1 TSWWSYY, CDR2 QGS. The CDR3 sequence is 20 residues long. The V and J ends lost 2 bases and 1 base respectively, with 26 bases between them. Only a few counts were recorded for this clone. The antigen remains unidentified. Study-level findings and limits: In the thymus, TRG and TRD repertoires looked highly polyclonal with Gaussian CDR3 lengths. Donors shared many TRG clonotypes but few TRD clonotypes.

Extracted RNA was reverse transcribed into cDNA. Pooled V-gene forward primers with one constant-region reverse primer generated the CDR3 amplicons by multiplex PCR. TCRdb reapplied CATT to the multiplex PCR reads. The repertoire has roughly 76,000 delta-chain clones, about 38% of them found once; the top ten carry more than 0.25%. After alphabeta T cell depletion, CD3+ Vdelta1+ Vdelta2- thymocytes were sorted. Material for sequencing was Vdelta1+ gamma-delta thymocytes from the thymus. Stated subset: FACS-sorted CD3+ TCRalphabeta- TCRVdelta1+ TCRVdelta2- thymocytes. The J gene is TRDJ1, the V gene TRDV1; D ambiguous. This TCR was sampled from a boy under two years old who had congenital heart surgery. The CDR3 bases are TGTGCTCTTGGGGAAGTATTCCCACTTTGGACTTGCGAGTGCACCGATAAACTCATCTTT. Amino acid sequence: CALGEVFPLWTCECTDKLIF.